Listed below are T cell receptor beta chains from one sample, sequenced in a study of T cell responses to AZD1222 COVID-19 vaccine. Here immunoSEQ multiplex PCR was the method, and the copy in TCRdb shows in-frame clones only, minus some. The top ten hold 3% to 4% of the sample, which has 90,000 to 150,000 clones, roughly 90% seen once. Specimen: peripheral blood, collected on day 0 of AZD1222 vaccination. The source of these receptors is an adult in good health. CDR3s include the opening cysteine and the closing phenylalanine or tryptophan. The D gene is left open where the match is weak. Only some rows state a clone size, as once, few, many or a class for expanded clones.

V: TRBV5-8; D: -; size: -; length: 15; J: TRBJ2-5; CDR3: CASSRSGEAKETQYF; DNA: TGTGCCAGCAGCCGATCAGGGGAGGCGAAAGAGACCCAGTACTTC
V: TRBV5-5; D: -; size: -; length: 15; J: TRBJ1-2; CDR3: CASTPPLTGGYGYTF; DNA: TGTGCCAGCACCCCACCTTTGACAGGTGGGTATGGCTACACCTTC
V: TRBV21-1; D: -; size: -; length: 15; J: TRBJ1-1; CDR3: CASSKGGRANTEAFF; DNA: TGTGCCAGCAGCAAAGGAGGCAGGGCGAACACTGAAGCTTTCTTT
V: TRBV27; D: -; size: -; length: 12; J: TRBJ2-3; CDR3: CASSSGLNTQYF; DNA: TGTGCCAGCAGTTCGGGACTGAATACGCAGTATTTT
V: TRBV21-1; D: -; size: -; length: 15; J: TRBJ1-5; CDR3: CASSKTGVGNQPQHF; DNA: TGTGCCAGCAGCAAAACAGGGGTAGGCAATCAGCCCCAGCATTTT
V: TRBV18; D: -; size: -; length: 16; J: TRBJ1-1; CDR3: CASSPPATGFGTEAFF; DNA: TGTGCCAGCTCACCTCCAGCCACAGGGTTTGGCACTGAAGCTTTCTTT
V: TRBV10-3; D: TRBD1; size: -; length: 15; J: TRBJ1-4; CDR3: CAISGRQGTNEKLFF; DNA: TGTGCCATCAGTGGACGACAGGGTACTAATGAAAAACTGTTTTTT
V: TRBV16; D: -; size: -; length: 11; J: TRBJ2-7; CDR3: CASSPLYEQYF; DNA: TGTGCCAGCAGCCCTCTCTACGAGCAGTACTTC
V: TRBV27; D: -; size: -; length: 13; J: TRBJ1-1; CDR3: CASSLGRSTEAFF; DNA: TGTGCCAGCAGTTTGGGGCGATCCACTGAAGCTTTCTTT
V: TRBV6-5; D: -; size: -; length: 14; J: TRBJ1-5; CDR3: CASSRVRVGQPQHF; DNA: TGTGCCAGCAGCCGCGTGAGAGTCGGCCAGCCCCAGCATTTT
V: TRBV7-3; D: -; size: -; length: 17; J: TRBJ1-3; CDR3: CASSLMGPMFSGNTIYF; DNA: TGTGCCAGCAGCTTAATGGGCCCAATGTTTTCGGGAAACACCATATATTTT
V: TRBV19; D: -; size: -; length: 14; J: TRBJ2-1; CDR3: CASSIQGIYNEQFF; DNA: TGTGCCAGTAGTATACAGGGGATCTACAATGAGCAGTTCTTC
V: TRBV3-1/TRBV3-2; D: -; size: -; length: 15; J: TRBJ1-5; CDR3: CASSRGSAGYQPQHF; DNA: TGTGCCAGCAGCCGAGGATCGGCAGGGTATCAGCCCCAGCATTTT
V: TRBV19; D: TRBD2; size: -; length: 15; J: TRBJ2-1; CDR3: CASHSSGGRYNEQFF; DNA: TGTGCCAGCCACTCTAGCGGGGGGAGGTACAATGAGCAGTTCTTC
V: TRBV29-1; D: -; size: -; length: 14; J: TRBJ1-2; CDR3: CSVDSGAGGYGYTF; DNA: TGCAGCGTTGATTCAGGGGCCGGGGGGTATGGCTACACCTTC
V: TRBV5-8; D: TRBD1; size: -; length: 14; J: TRBJ2-5; CDR3: CASSLQGMGETQYF; DNA: TGTGCCAGCAGCTTACAGGGGATGGGAGAGACCCAGTACTTC
V: TRBV29-1; D: -; size: -; length: 13; J: TRBJ1-1; CDR3: CSAGTGMNTEAFF; DNA: TGCAGCGCCGGGACGGGGATGAACACTGAAGCTTTCTTT
V: TRBV7-8; D: -; size: few; length: 16; J: TRBJ2-3; CDR3: CASSSRWGQAADTQYF; DNA: TGTGCCAGCAGCTCCCGTTGGGGGCAAGCGGCAGATACGCAGTATTTT
V: TRBV7-3; D: -; size: -; length: 16; J: TRBJ1-1; CDR3: CASSLREGGVATEAFF; DNA: TGTGCCAGCAGCCTTAGGGAGGGAGGGGTTGCGACTGAAGCTTTCTTT
V: TRBV10-3; D: -; size: -; length: 14; J: TRBJ2-3; CDR3: CAISVRGGTDTQYF; DNA: TGTGCCATCAGTGTCAGGGGAGGGACAGATACGCAGTATTTT
V: TRBV3-1/TRBV3-2; D: -; size: -; length: 16; J: TRBJ2-2; CDR3: CASSQDTGQYTGELFF; DNA: TGTGCCAGCAGCCAAGATACCGGACAGTACACCGGGGAGCTGTTTTTT
V: TRBV9; D: -; size: -; length: 14; J: TRBJ2-7; CDR3: CASSKTGHGGIRYF; DNA: TGTGCCAGCAGCAAAACGGGCCACGGAGGGATTAGGTACTTC
V: TRBV19; D: -; size: once; length: 12; J: TRBJ1-1; CDR3: CASSDPRGEAFF; DNA: TGTGCCAGTAGCGACCCTAGGGGTGAAGCTTTCTTT
V: TRBV7-2; D: -; size: -; length: 13; J: TRBJ1-2; CDR3: CASSLVETYGYTF; DNA: TGTGCCAGCAGCTTAGTAGAGACCTATGGCTACACCTTC
V: TRBV27; D: TRBD1; size: -; length: 13; J: TRBJ1-2; CDR3: CASSSTGSYGYTF; DNA: TGTGCCAGCAGTTCGACAGGGAGCTATGGCTACACCTTC
V: TRBV29-1; D: -; size: -; length: 13; J: TRBJ1-1; CDR3: CSVGGRGNTEAFF; DNA: TGCAGCGTTGGCGGCCGGGGGAACACTGAAGCTTTCTTT